The 9 T cell receptor beta chains in this list originate from one sample, sequenced in a study of response to subunit inactivated influenza vaccine. TCRdb processed the RT-PCR reads anew with MiXCR; each CDR3 protein has one entry. Of 700,000 to 800,000 distinct CDR3 sequences in the sample, roughly 18% were seen once. The sample consisted of PBMCs from blood, taken 5 days after vaccination. These receptors all come from a man aged 50-59 years who received an inactivated influenza vaccine.

CDR3 bases: TGTGCCAGCAGCACCTTGCCCGGGAACACCGGGGAGCTGTTTTTT. Protein product: CASSTLPGNTGELFF. The genes are TRBV7-9 and TRBJ2-2; D is uncertain. This CDR3 is built from 15 residues. Germline loops: CDR1 SEHNR, CDR2 FQNEAQ (reference sequence). Between the trimmed V and J ends, which lost 5 bases and 1 base, there was a span of 11 bases. Together with reference TRBV7-9 and TRBJ2-2, the CDR3 gives the full variable domain: DTGVSQNPRHKITKRGQNVTFRCDPISEHNRLYWYRQTLGQGPEFLTYFQNEAQLEKSRLLSDRFSAERPKGSFSTLEIQRTEQGDSAMYLCASSTLPGNTGELFFGEGSRLTVL.

The chain uses TRBV12-3 or TRBV12-4 and TRBJ2-6; D is possibly TRBD1 (6 bases). The CDR3 covers 15 residues. Trimming left V 7 bases short and J 2 bases short, with 12 bases between. CDR3 nucleotide sequence: TGTGCCAGCACCAACACAGGGCCTGGGGCCAACGTCCTGACTTTC. Its protein product is CASTNTGPGANVLTF.

Many counts were recorded for this clonotype. The chain employs TRBV10-1 and TRBJ2-1, with TRBD2 as a possible D gene (6 bases). Between the trimmed V and J ends, which lost 4 bases and 6 bases, there was a span of 19 bases. CDR3 length: 16 residues. Germline V lookup: CDR1 WNHNN, CDR2 SYGVQD (reference sequence). The CDR3 coding sequence is TGCGCCAGCAGTGCAACTTTATACACTAGCATCAATGAGCAGTTCTTC. Residues: CASSATLYTSINEQFF.

This clonotype was counted ten times or more. The chain combines TRBV5-1 with TRBJ1-4; 8 bases align to TRBD1. The ends lost 7 bases at V and 4 bases at J; junction bases unmatched: 9. This CDR3 is built from 15 residues. Per the germline V gene, CDR1 is SGHRS and CDR2 is YFSETQ. The CDR3 is CASGLGDRSNEKLFF. Written as DNA, the CDR3 is TGCGCCAGCGGCCTTGGGGACAGGAGTAATGAAAAACTGTTTTTT.

There are many counts of this clonotype. The chain has TRBV6-2 or TRBV6-3 and TRBJ2-7; possible D gene TRBD1, 5 bases. CDR1 and CDR2 from the germline V gene are MNHEY and SVGEGT. The CDR3 is 15 amino acids. V lost 2 bases and J lost 6, with 17 bases in between. The CDR3 nucleotides read TGTGCCAGCAGTTACACCCTGGGATGGGGCTCCGAGCAGTACTTC. As protein: CASSYTLGWGSEQYF.

There are a few counts of this clonotype. V usage is TRBV20-1 and J usage is TRBJ2-5, with 12 bases identical to TRBD2. Looked up from germline, CDR1 is DFQATT and CDR2 is SNEGSKA (reference sequence). This CDR3 spans 15 amino acids. With V trimmed by 4 bases and J by 0 bases, 3 bases remained unmatched. CDR3: CSAIRTSGDQETQYF. The CDR3 DNA is TGCAGTGCTATACGGACTAGCGGGGACCAAGAGACCCAGTACTTC.

The V and J genes are TRBV6-2 or TRBV6-3 and TRBJ2-7, with D possibly matching TRBD2 (6 bases). V was cut by 5 bases and J by 4 bases, with 15 bases left in between. Germline lookup yields CDR1 MNHEY and CDR2 SVGEGT. The CDR3 is 14 amino acids. The CDR3 loop reads CASSPAGSTYEQYF. CDR3 bases: TGTGCCAGCAGTCCGGCGGGGAGCACATACGAGCAGTACTTC.

This clonotype has a handful of counts. The chain couples TRBV28 to TRBJ2-7, with D possibly TRBD1 on 7 matching bases. Germline assignment: CDR1 MDHEN and CDR2 SYDVKM. The CDR3 is 13 amino acids. V was trimmed by 10 bases and J by 2 bases, leaving 15 bases between them. The CDR3 is CATRGGGTYEQYF. DNA of the CDR3: TGTGCCACCCGTGGAGGGGGCACCTACGAGCAGTACTTC. Using reference TRBV28 and TRBJ2-7 for the parts outside the CDR3, the full variable domain is DVKVTQSSRYLVKRTGEKVFLECVQDMDHENMFWYRQDPGLGLRLIYFSYDVKMKEKGDIPEGYSVSREKKERFSLILESASTNQTSMYLCATRGGGTYEQYFGPGTRLTVT.

In this sample, this clonotype turned up a few times. V gene TRBV6-1 combines with J gene TRBJ2-7, with TRBD2 matching over 9 bases. Unmatched junction bases numbered 13, after V lost 3 bases and J lost 4 bases. The CDR3 runs to 17 residues. Germline V gene lookup returns CDR1 MNHNS and CDR2 SASEGT. The CDR3 loop reads CASSDDEVAGVRYEQYF. In nucleotides, the CDR3 is TGTGCCAGCAGTGACGACGAAGTAGCGGGAGTGAGGTACGAGCAGTACTTC.